These 7 T cell receptor beta chains came from one sample sequenced in a study of CD8 T cells in Susac syndrome. RNA, at roughly 0.45 to 1 ug, was reverse transcribed with random hexamers. Using its own MiXCR run on the immunoSEQ multiplex PCR reads, TCRdb lists one record per CDR3 protein. This table holds under 200,000 distinct CDR3 sequences, 85% to 95% found once. The sequencing input was CD4+ T cells from PBMCs. These receptors were collected from a human donor in good health.

The chain has TRBV15 and TRBJ2-5, with D possibly being TRBD2 (6 bases). V was pared by 1 base and J by 5 bases, with 11 bases between. The CDR3 is 14 residues long. Germline V gene sequence: CDR1 LNHNV, CDR2 YYDKDF (reference sequence). The CDR3, as DNA: TGTGCCACCAGCAGAGGGGCGGGGCAGGAGACCCAGTACTTC. This translates into CATSRGAGQETQYF.

This chain links TRBV20-1 with TRBJ2-7; D unresolved. The germline V gene has CDR1 DFQATT and CDR2 SNEGSKA (reference sequence). Trimming pared 6 bases from V and 0 bases from J, leaving 6 bases between. CDR3 length equals 11 residues. CDR3 loop: CSAPSSYEQYF. In DNA, the CDR3 is TGCAGTGCCCCTAGCTCCTACGAGCAGTACTTC.

The J gene is TRBJ2-1, the V gene TRBV6-1, with D tentatively TRBD1 or TRBD2 (5 bases each). The CDR3 runs to 15 residues. Germline V CDR1 and CDR2: MNHNS, SASEGT. Deletions cut 9 bases from V and 6 bases from J, with 21 bases between. Here the CDR3 reads CARLPGTVALNEQFF. In nucleotides, the CDR3 is TGTGCCAGACTCCCCGGGACGGTCGCTCTCAATGAGCAGTTCTTC.

This chain links TRBV20-1 with TRBJ2-7; 7 nucleotides match TRBD1. Germline V gives CDR1 DFQATT, CDR2 SNEGSKA (reference sequence). The CDR3 loop spans 13 amino acids. The CDR3 region has the DNA TGCAGCCCAAGGGGGCGCACGACCTACGAGCAGTACGTC. This encodes CSPRGRTTYEQYV.

The V gene is TRBV29-1, the J gene TRBJ1-2, with D unresolved. This CDR3 comprises 13 residues. The V end was cut by 3 bases, the J end by 5 bases, with 13 bases between. Germline V lookup: CDR1 SQVTM, CDR2 ANQGSEA. CDR3 protein: CSVDEAGGYGYTF. Written as DNA, the CDR3 is TGCAGCGTTGATGAGGCGGGAGGATATGGCTACACCTTC.

The rearrangement links TRBV9 to TRBJ1-1; D gene uncertain. V was clipped by 3 bases and J by 4 bases, with 13 bases between them. CDR1 SGDLS and CDR2 YYNGEE come from the germline V gene. The CDR3 runs 14 residues. CDR3 sequence (DNA): TGTGCCAGCAGCGGGAAGATCGTAAGCACTGAAGCTTTCTTT. This translates into CASSGKIVSTEAFF.

The rearrangement uses TRBV2 and TRBJ2-4; no firm D call. This CDR3 is 16 amino acids long. Germline assignment: CDR1 SNHLY and CDR2 FYNNEI. V lost 1 base and J 0 bases, leaving 10 bases between the germline ends. CDR3 in DNA: TGTGCCAGCAGTGAAGACAGCCGGCTAGCCAAAAACATTCAGTACTTC. It specifies CASSEDSRLAKNIQYF.